Presented here are 14 T cell receptor beta chains from one specimen sequenced in a study of OX40 agonist ivuxolimab in advanced cancers. Profiled with immunoSEQ multiplex PCR; TCRdb holds only in-frame clones, not every one. The sample includes 90,000 to 150,000 clones, more than 80% of them seen just once. Sample: CD4+ or CD8+ T cells sorted from blood, taken in a trial of the OX40 agonist ivuxolimab. The receptors were sampled from an adult with an advanced solid tumor such as melanoma, head and neck, liver or kidney cancer.

The DNA for the CDR3 is TGTGCCAGCAGCTTTGACAGGGGGAGTTCTTCTGGAAACACCATATATTTT. Translated: CASSFDRGSSSGNTIYF. V gene TRBV7-2 combines with J gene TRBJ1-3; 9 bases line up with TRBD1. The ends lost 3 bases at V and 1 base at J; junction bases unmatched: 7. The CDR3 extends over 17 amino acids. CDR1 is SGHTA, CDR2 FQGNSA, per germline. Using reference TRBV7-2 and TRBJ1-3 for the parts outside the CDR3, the full variable domain is GAGVSQSPSNKVTEKGKDVELRCDPISGHTALYWYRQSLGQGLEFLIYFQGNSAPDKSGLPSDRFSAERTGGSVSTLTIQRTQQEDSAVYLCASSFDRGSSSGNTIYFGEGSWLTVV.

J is TRBJ1-6 and V is TRBV28, with 11 bases fitting TRBD1. CDR1 and CDR2 (germline): MDHEN, SYDVKM. With 6 bases clipped from V and 5 bases from J, the junction kept 9 bases outside the gene matches. CDR3 length equals 17 residues. The CDR3 spells CASSPRGTGGNNSPLHF. The CDR3 region has the DNA TGTGCCAGCAGCCCCAGAGGGACAGGGGGAAATAATTCACCCCTCCACTTT.

The rearrangement links TRBV27 to TRBJ1-6; 10 bases align to TRBD1. The germline V gene has CDR1 MNHEY and CDR2 SMNVEV (reference sequence). The V gene end was trimmed by 4 bases and the J gene end by 0 bases; junction bases not matched to a gene: 9. The CDR3 length is 19 residues. CDR3 bases: TGTGCCAGCAGTTCCCCCCCGGACAGGGGGAGCTCCTATAATTCACCCCTCCACTTT. Its translation is CASSSPPDRGSSYNSPLHF.

V usage is TRBV5-6 and J usage is TRBJ2-7; 12 positions match TRBD2. Per germline, CDR1 SGHDT and CDR2 YYEEEE. V lost 0 bases, J lost 4 bases, and 5 bases stayed unmatched. The CDR3 has 16 residues. CDR3 sequence: CASSLGLAGGRYEQYF. DNA of the CDR3: TGTGCCAGCAGCTTGGGGCTAGCGGGGGGGAGGTACGAGCAGTACTTC.

The chain couples TRBV6-5 to TRBJ1-1; D remains unclear. This CDR3 has 13 residues. Trimming left V 4 bases short and J 10 bases short, with 16 bases between. Germline values: CDR1 MNHEY, CDR2 SVGAGI. CDR3 DNA: TGTGCCAGCAGTTCGCACGGCGAAGGAGCAGCTTTCTTT. It encodes CASSSHGEGAAFF.

CDR3 loop: CASSTGTGIVGQPQHF. CDR3 coding DNA: TGTGCCAGCAGCACCGGGACAGGGATAGTGGGACAGCCCCAGCATTTT. The chain links TRBV28 to TRBJ1-5; the match to TRBD1 covers 9 bases. From germline, CDR1 is MDHEN and CDR2 SYDVKM. The CDR3 sequence is 16 residues long. Unmatched junction bases numbered 13, after V lost 6 bases and J lost 7 bases.

The genes are TRBV5-1 and TRBJ2-6; a possible D gene is TRBD2 (5 bases). CDR1 SGHRS and CDR2 YFSETQ come from the germline V gene. The V and J ends lost 2 bases and 2 bases respectively, with 8 bases between them. The CDR3 consists of 15 residues. DNA of the CDR3: TGCGCCAGCAGCTTCTCCGGGACTGGGGCCAACGTCCTGACTTTC. It yields the protein CASSFSGTGANVLTF.

The chain links TRBV7-2 to TRBJ1-6, with D hard to call. The CDR3 totals 13 residues. V lost 1 base to trimming and J lost 9 bases, with 7 bases between them. The germline V gene has CDR1 SGHTA and CDR2 FQGNSA. CDR3 in amino acids: CASSLGNLSPLHF. In DNA form, the CDR3 reads TGTGCCAGCAGCTTAGGCAATCTTTCACCCCTCCACTTT.

This chain joins TRBV18 and TRBJ2-3; 14 nucleotides align to TRBD2. In germline, CDR1 is KGHSH, CDR2 LQKENI. The CDR3 consists of 17 residues. The junction had 7 bases not matched to a gene; V was cut back by 3 bases and J by 5 bases. This CDR3 is CASSPGLAGAGRDTQYF. The CDR3 DNA reads TGTGCCAGCTCACCGGGACTAGCGGGGGCAGGAAGAGATACGCAGTATTTT. The entire variable domain, with the rest obtained from reference TRBV18 and TRBJ2-3, is as follows: NAGVMQNPRHLVRRRGQEARLRCSPMKGHSHVYWYRQLPEEGLKFMVYLQKENIIDESGMPKERFSAEFPKEGPSILRIQQVVRGDSAAYFCASSPGLAGAGRDTQYFGPGTRLTVL.

This clone was seen once. The CDR3 is CASGVQGGGNEKLFF. The CDR3 DNA follows: TGCGCCAGCGGCGTCCAGGGAGGGGGTAATGAAAAACTGTTTTTT. V is TRBV5-1 and J is TRBJ1-4; the D gene is possibly TRBD1 (6 bases). Deletions cut 7 bases from V and 4 bases from J, with 17 bases between. Germline CDR1 SGHRS, CDR2 YFSETQ. The CDR3 sequence is 15 residues long.

The chain carries TRBV4-1 and TRBJ2-5, with 9 bases matching TRBD1. Germline V lookup: CDR1 MGHRA, CDR2 YSYEKL. The CDR3 sequence is 16 residues long. V was clipped by 0 bases and J by 5 bases; unmatched bases: 7. The CDR3 DNA reads as TGCGCCAGCAGCCAAGAAGGGACAGGGCAAATGGAGACCCAGTACTTC. Protein: CASSQEGTGQMETQYF.

The chain joins TRBV2 to TRBJ1-3; TRBD1 matches 7 bases. CDR1 SNHLY and CDR2 FYNNEI come from the germline V gene. V dropped 7 bases and J dropped 3; count of bases not matched to a gene: 3. This CDR3 is 13 amino acids long. CDR3 region: CASKGASGNTIYF. The CDR3 DNA follows: TGTGCCAGCAAGGGGGCAAGTGGAAACACCATATATTTT.

V is TRBV6-6 and J is TRBJ2-5, with a tentative D call TRBD2 (5 bases). Trimming took 7 bases from V and 0 from J, leaving 12 bases between them. Germline V gene lookup returns CDR1 MNHNY and CDR2 SVGAGI (reference sequence). The CDR3 sequence is 14 residues long. The CDR3 bases are TGTGCCAGCACCCGGAGAGGGTACCAAGAGACCCAGTACTTC. Its translation: CASTRRGYQETQYF.

The chain has TRBV7-2 and TRBJ2-6; tentative D call: TRBD1 (6 bases). CDR3 size: 16 residues. Looked up from germline, CDR1 is SGHTA and CDR2 is FQGNSA. V was pared by 3 bases and J by 2 bases, with 11 bases between. The CDR3, as DNA: TGTGCCAGCAGCTTGGGGACAACAACTGGGGCCAACGTCCTGACTTTC. It codes for CASSLGTTTGANVLTF.